This passage covers 17 T cell receptor beta chains from one sample sequenced in a study of CD8+ T cells in alopecia areata. Following RNA extraction, reverse transcription yielded cDNA that acted as the sequencing template. Sequencing was performed with immunoSEQ multiplex PCR; in TCRdb, only in-frame clones are kept and a portion is missing. The sample has 90,000 to 120,000 clones, approximately 59% seen once; the top ten hold around a fifth. Material: CD8+ T cells sorted from blood. The receptors come from a human donor in good health.

The chain couples TRBV7-9 to TRBJ1-6; D remains ambiguous. V lost 2 bases and J 6 bases, leaving 5 bases between the germline ends. CDR1 and CDR2 from the germline V gene are SEHNR and FQNEAQ (reference sequence). CDR3 length: 13 residues. The CDR3 nucleotides read TGTGCCAGCAGCTTATGGGGTAATTCACCCCTCCACTTT. The encoded protein is CASSLWGNSPLHF.

The chain uses TRBV6-5 and TRBJ2-7; 8 bases agree with TRBD1. The V segment lost 10 bases and the J segment 3 bases; nucleotides outside the gene matches: 5. CDR3 length: 12 residues. The germline gives CDR1 MNHEY, CDR2 SVGAGI. CDR3 DNA: TGTGCCACTGGACAGGGCAACTACGAGCAGTACTTC. Its translation: CATGQGNYEQYF.

The J gene is TRBJ2-7, the V gene TRBV4-1, with 10 positions matching TRBD1. CDR1 and CDR2 (germline): MGHRA, YSYEKL. The CDR3 runs to 13 residues. Trimming at V came to 8 bases and at J to 0 bases, leaving 1 base not matched to a gene. The DNA for the CDR3 is TGCGCCAGCGGACAGGGGGACTCCTACGAGCAGTACTTC. Amino acid sequence: CASGQGDSYEQYF.

This clone was counted only a few times. DNA for the CDR3: TGTGCCAGCACTGGACAGGGGGCGGCGAACGGCTACACCTTC. Translation: CASTGQGAANGYTF. The chain uses TRBV6-5 and TRBJ1-2; 11 bases line up with TRBD1. V lost 7 bases to trimming and J lost 8 bases; unmatched junction nucleotides: 9. The CDR3 is made up of 14 amino acids. Germline CDR1 is MNHEY and CDR2 is SVGAGI.

This chain uses TRBV7-9 with TRBJ1-1, with TRBD1 matching 7 bases. V gave up 5 bases and J gave up 4 bases; unmatched junction bases: 7. Per germline, CDR1 SEHNR and CDR2 FQNEAQ (reference sequence). This CDR3 spans 14 amino acids. DNA of the CDR3: TGTGCCAGCAGCCCCATGACAGGGCGCACTGAAGCTTTCTTT. Protein product: CASSPMTGRTEAFF.

The table lists this clone with a few counts. V is TRBV23-1 and J is TRBJ2-4; 7 bases fit TRBD1. TRBV23-1 is given ORF status, its function remaining uncertain. V lost 2 bases, J lost 3 bases, and 4 bases stayed unmatched. This CDR3 is 15 amino acids long. The CDR3 DNA reads TGCGCCAGCAGTCAAGCCGACAGGGACAAAAACATTCAGTACTTC. It specifies CASSQADRDKNIQYF.

This clone was seen only a few times. The chain joins TRBV19 to TRBJ2-2; D possibly uses TRBD1 or TRBD2 (5 bases each). The CDR3 sequence is 18 residues long. V was cut by 3 bases and J by 11 bases, with 28 bases left in between. Per the germline V gene, CDR1 is LNHDA and CDR2 is SQIVND (reference sequence). CDR3 residues: CASSIVPLGGMESDELFF. In DNA, the CDR3 is TGTGCCAGTAGTATCGTTCCCCTTGGGGGTATGGAGTCCGATGAGCTGTTTTTT.

The chain combines TRBV29-1 with TRBJ1-3; TRBD1 aligns across 8 bases. V lost 3 bases and J lost 4; bases outside the gene matches: 5. The CDR3 covers 14 residues. Germline values: CDR1 SQVTM, CDR2 ANQGSEA. CDR3 sequence: CSVDPDREGNTIYF. The CDR3 DNA reads TGCAGCGTTGACCCGGACAGGGAAGGAAACACCATATATTTT.

V usage is TRBV6-6 and J usage is TRBJ2-3, with TRBD2 identical over 7 bases. The CDR3 runs 15 residues. Per germline, CDR1 MNHNY and CDR2 SVGAGI (reference sequence). The J segment lost 3 bases and the V segment lost 5 bases, leaving 8 bases of the junction unmatched. The CDR3 DNA sequence: TGTGCCAGCAGTAACACTAGGGAGGGGACAGATACGCAGTATTTT. Residues: CASSNTREGTDTQYF.

The chain is built from TRBV5-8 and TRBJ1-2; TRBD1 aligns across 8 bases. This CDR3 region has 14 residues. CDR1 and CDR2 (germline): SGHTS, YDEGEE. With 0 bases clipped from V and 5 bases from J, the junction kept 3 bases outside the gene matches. Here the CDR3 DNA reads TGTGCCAGCAGCTTGGCAGGGGGCGAGTATGGCTACACCTTC. The encoded protein is CASSLAGGEYGYTF.

Here the CDR3 reads CASSWGQASTGELFF. DNA for the CDR3: TGTGCCAGCAGCTGGGGACAGGCTTCCACCGGGGAGCTGTTTTTT. V gene TRBV5-6 combines with J gene TRBJ2-2; 8 nucleotides align to TRBD1. CDR1 and CDR2 from the germline V gene are SGHDT and YYEEEE. The CDR3 sequence is 15 residues long. V lost 3 bases to trimming and J lost 4 bases; unmatched junction nucleotides: 5.

For this clone: An end of the junction does not agree with germline; a read error may underlie this. The chain has TRBV5-1 and TRBJ2-1; TRBD1 might be the D (6 bases). Germline assignment: CDR1 SGHRS and CDR2 YFSETQ. The CDR3 sequence is 9 residues long. The CDR3 loop is CASNPGAIF. CDR3 coding DNA: TGCGCCAGCAATCCAGGGGCCATCTTC. The variable domain in full, with the rest retrieved from reference TRBV5-1 and TRBJ2-1, is KAGVTQTPRYLIKTRGQQVTLSCSPISGHRSVSWYQQTPGQGLQFLFEYFSETQRNKGNFPGRFSGRQFSNSRSEMNVSTLELGDSALYLCASNPGAIFGPGTRLTVL.

The chain carries TRBV6-1 and TRBJ2-7; tentatively, D is TRBD1 (6 bases). The V end was cut by 3 bases, the J end by 6 bases, with 12 bases between. Germline V CDR1 and CDR2: MNHNS, SASEGT. This CDR3 region has 13 residues. In nucleotides, the CDR3 is TGTGCCAGCAGTGAGGTCAGGGGATTCGAGCAGTACTTC. Protein product: CASSEVRGFEQYF.

This clone was counted only a few times. The chain recombines TRBV2 with TRBJ2-7; unclear D gene. This CDR3 spans 16 amino acids. Trimming stripped 3 bases from V and 6 bases from J, with 21 bases between. CDR1 is SNHLY and CDR2 is FYNNEI in the germline V gene. CDR3: CASSEGKTSTFGEQYF. CDR3 DNA sequence: TGTGCCAGCAGTGAGGGTAAAACGTCAACTTTCGGCGAGCAGTACTTC.

This chain joins TRBV29-1 and TRBJ1-1, with D perhaps matching TRBD1 (6 bases). The CDR3 extends over 13 amino acids. CDR1 and CDR2 (germline): SQVTM, ANQGSEA. With 4 bases removed from V and 1 base from J, the gap between germline ends came to 10 bases. CDR3 amino acids: CSVVQGWNTEAFF. The CDR3 region has the DNA TGCAGCGTTGTGCAGGGGTGGAACACTGAAGCTTTCTTT.

This clone occurred a few times. The chain uses TRBV28 and TRBJ1-5, with unresolved D. Per germline, CDR1 MDHEN and CDR2 SYDVKM. Trimming left V 3 bases short and J 0 bases short, with 9 bases between. The length of the CDR3 is 15 residues. In nucleotides, the CDR3 is TGTGCCAGCAGTTTTTACAGCCCTAGCAATCAGCCCCAGCATTTT. The encoded protein is CASSFYSPSNQPQHF. The full variable domain, completed using reference TRBV28 and TRBJ1-5, is DVKVTQSSRYLVKRTGEKVFLECVQDMDHENMFWYRQDPGLGLRLIYFSYDVKMKEKGDIPEGYSVSREKKERFSLILESASTNQTSMYLCASSFYSPSNQPQHFGDGTRLSIL.

The J gene is TRBJ1-3, the V gene TRBV25-1, with D unclear. V was cut by 4 bases and J by 0 bases, with 4 bases left in between. CDR3 length: 13 residues. Germline V gene lookup returns CDR1 MGHDK and CDR2 SYGVNS. The CDR3 reads CASSASSGNTIYF. CDR3 in DNA: TGTGCCAGCAGTGCCAGCTCTGGAAACACCATATATTTT.